This T cell receptor (beta chain) is from a study of T cells in localized non-small cell lung cancer. Note on this clone: The antigen remains unidentified.

The CDR3 sequence is 16 residues long. Trimming pared 4 bases from V and 7 bases from J, leaving 20 bases between. Germline V gene lookup returns CDR1 KGHSH and CDR2 LQKENI. Overall study findings and caveats: For the top 100 tumor clones, a median around 55 also appeared in adjacent lung. Heterogeneity remains possible because sequencing was limited to only one tumor region. Longer overall survival was linked to higher blood T cell density. Uninvolved adjacent lung, not tumor, had the highest T cell clonality.

Profiling relied on immunoSEQ multiplex PCR, and the TCRdb table lists in-frame clones only, not all of them. The sample shows about 26,000 clones, roughly four fifths of them seen only once. The material sequenced was peripheral blood, taken before any cancer treatment. The clonotype originates from a woman aged 40-70 years with stage I lung adenocarcinoma. The V call is TRBV18, the J call TRBJ2-1; D may be TRBD1 (6 bases). The CDR3 DNA is TGTGCCAGCTCACTATACGGGACATCCATTAGTAATGAGCAGTTCTTC. This encodes CASSLYGTSISNEQFF.